The source of this T cell receptor beta chain is a study of metastatic and nonmetastatic thyroid tumors. Across the study: The study looked at repertoires side by side in blood and in tumor or nodule tissue from malignant and benign thyroid patients. Study conclusions and caveats: In blood and tumor, TCR beta diversity was reportedly significantly higher in malignant thyroid tumors than in benign nodules.

Study processing details: Built for papillary thyroid cancer, a distant-metastasis classifier drew on CDR3 differences across clinicopathological groups. TCRdb re-clonotyped the PCR reads through MiXCR. The V and J calls shown here were made by TCRdb, not taken from the authors' results. The sample has roughly 22,000 clones, roughly 36% seen once. This clone was seen once. Its antigen is not known. There were no patients who had received any treatment before thyroid surgery. This CDR3 region has 13 residues. Per the germline V gene, CDR1 is SGHVS and CDR2 is FNYEAQ. Trimming took 1 base from V and 8 from J; bases not matched to a gene: 5.

The receptor was isolated from a male donor with papillary thyroid cancer or a benign thyroid nodule (not recorded which). Some clones in this sample may be carry-over from other donors' samples. V is TRBV7-6 and J is TRBJ2-7; the match to TRBD2 covers 7 bases. Sequenced material: blood. CDR3 sequence: CASSLVGGGQQYF. The CDR3 DNA reads as TGTGCCAGCAGCTTAGTTGGGGGGGGACAGCAGTACTTC.